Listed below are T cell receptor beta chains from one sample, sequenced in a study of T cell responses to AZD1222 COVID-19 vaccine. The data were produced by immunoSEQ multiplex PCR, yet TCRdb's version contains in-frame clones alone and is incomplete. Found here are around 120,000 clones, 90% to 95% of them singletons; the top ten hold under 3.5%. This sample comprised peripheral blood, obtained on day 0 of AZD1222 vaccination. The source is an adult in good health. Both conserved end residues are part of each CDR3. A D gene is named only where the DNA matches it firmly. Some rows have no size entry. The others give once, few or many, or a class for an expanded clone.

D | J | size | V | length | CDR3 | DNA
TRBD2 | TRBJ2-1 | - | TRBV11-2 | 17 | CASSLPGTSGSYNEQFF | TGTGCCAGCAGCTTACCAGGGACTAGCGGATCCTACAATGAGCAGTTCTTC
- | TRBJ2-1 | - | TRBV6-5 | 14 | CASCGGEGYNEQFF | TGTGCCAGTTGTGGGGGTGAGGGTTACAATGAGCAGTTCTTC
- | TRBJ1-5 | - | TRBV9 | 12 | CASSPGNQPQHF | TGTGCCAGCAGCCCAGGAAATCAGCCCCAGCATTTT
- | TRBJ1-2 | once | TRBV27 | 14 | CASSPMTGNYGYTF | TGTGCCAGCAGTCCTATGACGGGGAACTATGGCTACACCTTC
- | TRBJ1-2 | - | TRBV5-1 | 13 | CASSPGPLYGYTF | TGCGCCAGCAGCCCGGGACCTCTCTATGGCTACACCTTC
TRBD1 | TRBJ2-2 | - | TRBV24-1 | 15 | CATSDPGQGLGELFF | TGTGCCACCAGTGATCCGGGACAGGGGCTCGGGGAGCTGTTTTTT
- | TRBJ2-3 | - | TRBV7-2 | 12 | CATGRPRDTQYF | TGTGCCACAGGCCGCCCCCGAGATACGCAGTATTTT
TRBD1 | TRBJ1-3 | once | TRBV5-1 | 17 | CASSRIGQGAPGNTIYF | TGCGCCAGCAGCCGAATCGGACAGGGGGCCCCTGGAAACACCATATATTTT
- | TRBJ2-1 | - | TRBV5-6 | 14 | CASSFELSYNEQFF | TGTGCCAGCAGCTTTGAGCTTTCCTACAATGAGCAGTTCTTC
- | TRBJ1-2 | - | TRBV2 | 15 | CASSEGTISFSGYTF | TGTGCCAGCAGTGAAGGGACCATATCCTTTTCGGGCTACACCTTC
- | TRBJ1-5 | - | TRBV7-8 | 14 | CASSSNTGNQPQHF | TGTGCCAGCAGCTCAAATACAGGGAATCAGCCCCAGCATTTT
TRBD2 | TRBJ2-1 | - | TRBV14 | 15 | CASSPRTSSYNEQFF | TGTGCCAGCAGTCCCCGGACTAGCTCCTACAATGAGCAGTTCTTC
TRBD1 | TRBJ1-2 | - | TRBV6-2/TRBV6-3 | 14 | CASSMDRSLYGYTF | TGTGCCAGCAGTATGGACAGGAGCCTCTATGGCTACACCTTC
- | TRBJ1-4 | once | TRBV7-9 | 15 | CASSLRREANEKLFF | TGTGCCAGCAGCTTACGCCGGGAGGCTAATGAAAAACTGTTTTTT
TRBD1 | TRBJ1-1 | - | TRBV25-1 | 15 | CASQEMGTGGTEAFF | TGTGCCAGCCAAGAAATGGGGACAGGGGGCACTGAAGCTTTCTTT
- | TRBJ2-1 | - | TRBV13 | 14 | CASSLNPSLNEQFF | TGTGCCAGCAGCTTAAACCCTAGCCTAAATGAGCAGTTCTTC
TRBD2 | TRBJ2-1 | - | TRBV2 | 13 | CASSERLAGLQFF | TGTGCCAGCAGTGAACGGCTAGCGGGGCTGCAGTTCTTC